The rows below give T cell receptor beta chains drawn from one sample of a study of cytomegalovirus exposure and HLA in healthy donors. Profiled with immunoSEQ multiplex PCR; TCRdb holds only in-frame clones, not every one. The sample has some 120,000 clones, 70% to 80% seen once. Sequencing was performed on PBMCs. The receptor source for this set is a woman younger than 35 in good health and CMV-seronegative. Each CDR3 is given with its conserved first and last residue. Each record gives: J gene, V gene, clone size, D gene, CDR3 length, CDR3 DNA, CDR3 protein. D genes are given only for firm matches. Some rows mark clone size as missing; the rest say once, few, many or name a class of expanded clone.

j_gene: TRBJ1-4; v_gene: TRBV30; abundance: once; d_gene: .; len: 15; CDR3nt: TGTGCACTTTCCCGCGGTGTGGCGATTAATGAAAAACTGTTTTTT; CDR3aa: CALSRGVAINEKLFF
j_gene: TRBJ1-2; v_gene: TRBV7-2; abundance: .; d_gene: TRBD1; len: 15; CDR3nt: TGTGCCAGCAGCTTTTCTGGGACAGCCCACTATGGCTACACCTTC; CDR3aa: CASSFSGTAHYGYTF
j_gene: TRBJ2-2; v_gene: TRBV27; abundance: .; d_gene: .; len: 16; CDR3nt: TGTGCCAGCAGTTTCCAGGGGGAGGCGAACACCGGGGAGCTGTTTTTT; CDR3aa: CASSFQGEANTGELFF
j_gene: TRBJ2-3; v_gene: TRBV19; abundance: .; d_gene: .; len: 12; CDR3nt: TGTGCCAGTAGTTCATTCACAGATACGCAGTATTTT; CDR3aa: CASSSFTDTQYF
j_gene: TRBJ2-7; v_gene: TRBV30; abundance: .; d_gene: .; len: 12; CDR3nt: TGTGCCTGGAGTAGGGGCTCCTACGAGCAGTACTTC; CDR3aa: CAWSRGSYEQYF
j_gene: TRBJ1-5; v_gene: TRBV28; abundance: .; d_gene: .; len: 15; CDR3nt: TGTGCCAGCACCATATCGGGGGGATCGAATCAGCCCCAGCATTTT; CDR3aa: CASTISGGSNQPQHF
j_gene: TRBJ2-2; v_gene: TRBV6-4; abundance: once; d_gene: .; len: 16; CDR3nt: TGTGCCAGCAGTGACTCGCCTAGCGCGAACACCGGGGAGCTGTTTTTT; CDR3aa: CASSDSPSANTGELFF
j_gene: TRBJ1-1; v_gene: TRBV28; abundance: .; d_gene: .; len: 15; CDR3nt: TGTGCCAGCACCCGCCAGGGGTTAAAGGGCACTGAAGCTTTCTTT; CDR3aa: CASTRQGLKGTEAFF
j_gene: TRBJ1-1; v_gene: TRBV7-2; abundance: .; d_gene: TRBD1; len: 14; CDR3nt: TGTGCCAGCAGCTTTGACAGGGTAAGGGCTGAAGCTTTCTTT; CDR3aa: CASSFDRVRAEAFF
j_gene: TRBJ1-1; v_gene: TRBV6-6; abundance: few; d_gene: .; len: 16; CDR3nt: TGTGCCAGCAGTGGGGCAGGGCAGGCGCTGAACACTGAAGCTTTCTTT; CDR3aa: CASSGAGQALNTEAFF
j_gene: TRBJ1-1; v_gene: TRBV30; abundance: .; d_gene: TRBD1; len: 16; CDR3nt: TGTGCCTGGAGTTCTTCTACCACAGGGGCGAACACTGAAGCTTTCTTT; CDR3aa: CAWSSSTTGANTEAFF
j_gene: TRBJ1-6; v_gene: TRBV28; abundance: .; d_gene: .; len: 14; CDR3nt: TGTGCCAGCAGCTCTCCTGACACGGTTTTATCCCTCCACTTT; CDR3aa: CASSSPDTVLSLHF
j_gene: TRBJ2-1; v_gene: TRBV29-1; abundance: .; d_gene: .; len: 13; CDR3nt: TGCAGCGTCGGTCCGGGGTGGAGCAATGAGCAGTTCTTC; CDR3aa: CSVGPGWSNEQFF
j_gene: TRBJ2-7; v_gene: TRBV6-5; abundance: .; d_gene: TRBD1; len: 14; CDR3nt: TGTGCCAGCAGTCTGAGGGACAGGGGGAGCGAGCAGTACTTC; CDR3aa: CASSLRDRGSEQYF
j_gene: TRBJ1-5; v_gene: TRBV7-2; abundance: .; d_gene: .; len: 16; CDR3nt: TGTGCCAGCAGCTTAGGGGGGCCATCTAGCAATCAGCCCCAGCATTTT; CDR3aa: CASSLGGPSSNQPQHF
j_gene: TRBJ1-2; v_gene: TRBV14; abundance: once; d_gene: .; len: 12; CDR3nt: TGTGCCAGCCCTTTCCGGGGGGCTGGCTACACCTTC; CDR3aa: CASPFRGAGYTF
j_gene: TRBJ2-4; v_gene: TRBV5-6; abundance: .; d_gene: .; len: 13; CDR3nt: TGTGCCAGCAGCTTGGGCGGATCGAACATTCAGTACTTC; CDR3aa: CASSLGGSNIQYF
j_gene: TRBJ1-2; v_gene: TRBV6-1; abundance: .; d_gene: .; len: 15; CDR3nt: TGTGCCAGCAGTGAAAATCGGGAATGGCCGGATGGCTACACCTTC; CDR3aa: CASSENREWPDGYTF
j_gene: TRBJ2-5; v_gene: TRBV28; abundance: .; d_gene: TRBD1; len: 15; CDR3nt: TGTGCCAGCAGTATGACAGGGCGATTCGGGGAGACCCAGTACTTC; CDR3aa: CASSMTGRFGETQYF
j_gene: TRBJ2-7; v_gene: TRBV6-1; abundance: .; d_gene: .; len: 13; CDR3nt: TGTGCCAGCAGGGACGGAGGAGCCTACGAGCAGTACTTC; CDR3aa: CASRDGGAYEQYF
j_gene: TRBJ2-7; v_gene: TRBV28; abundance: .; d_gene: .; len: 12; CDR3nt: TGTGCCAGCAGTCCCACCTACTACGAGCAGTACTTC; CDR3aa: CASSPTYYEQYF
j_gene: TRBJ1-4; v_gene: TRBV6-5; abundance: .; d_gene: .; len: 13; CDR3nt: TGTGCCAGCAGTTACCGGGATAGAGGAAAACTGTTTTTT; CDR3aa: CASSYRDRGKLFF
j_gene: TRBJ1-1; v_gene: TRBV5-1; abundance: .; d_gene: .; len: 13; CDR3nt: TGCGCCAGCAGCTTGGACCCGGGCACTGAAGCTTTCTTT; CDR3aa: CASSLDPGTEAFF
j_gene: TRBJ1-2; v_gene: TRBV19; abundance: .; d_gene: .; len: 13; CDR3nt: TGTGCCAGTAGTACGGGGGGTAGCTATGGCTACACCTTC; CDR3aa: CASSTGGSYGYTF
j_gene: TRBJ1-1; v_gene: TRBV2; abundance: .; d_gene: .; len: 8; CDR3nt: TGTGCCAGTCCCGGGGCTTTCTTT; CDR3aa: CASPGAFF
j_gene: TRBJ1-2; v_gene: TRBV30; abundance: .; d_gene: TRBD1; len: 12; CDR3nt: TGTGCCTGGACCAAAGGACAGGGACGCTACACCTTC; CDR3aa: CAWTKGQGRYTF
j_gene: TRBJ1-5; v_gene: TRBV2; abundance: few; d_gene: .; len: 12; CDR3nt: TGTGCCAGCAGTCTCGGGTATCAGCCCCAGCATTTT; CDR3aa: CASSLGYQPQHF
j_gene: TRBJ2-5; v_gene: TRBV30; abundance: once; d_gene: TRBD1; len: 13; CDR3nt: TGTGCCTGGACCTTAGGGGGCAGCGAGACCCAGTACTTC; CDR3aa: CAWTLGGSETQYF
j_gene: TRBJ2-7; v_gene: TRBV5-6; abundance: .; d_gene: TRBD1; len: 14; CDR3nt: TGTGCCAGCAGCACGGGACAGGCGATCTACGAGCAGTACTTC; CDR3aa: CASSTGQAIYEQYF
j_gene: TRBJ1-5; v_gene: TRBV2; abundance: .; d_gene: .; len: 12; CDR3nt: TGTGCCAGCTCTGACACCAATCAGCCCCAGCATTTT; CDR3aa: CASSDTNQPQHF
j_gene: TRBJ2-5; v_gene: TRBV15; abundance: .; d_gene: .; len: 13; CDR3nt: TGTGCCACCAAACTAGGTATCCAAGAGACCCAGTACTTC; CDR3aa: CATKLGIQETQYF
j_gene: TRBJ2-3; v_gene: TRBV30; abundance: .; d_gene: TRBD2; len: 18; CDR3nt: TGTGCCTGGAGTGGAAGCTCGGGACTAGCGGGGAACACAGATACGCAGTATTTT; CDR3aa: CAWSGSSGLAGNTDTQYF
j_gene: TRBJ2-2; v_gene: TRBV29-1; abundance: .; d_gene: TRBD2; len: 16; CDR3nt: TGCAGCGTTGGGTCAGCGGGGGGGTCCGCCACCGGGGAGCTGTTTTTT; CDR3aa: CSVGSAGGSATGELFF
j_gene: TRBJ2-4; v_gene: TRBV30; abundance: .; d_gene: .; len: 15; CDR3nt: TGTGCCTGGTCCCCGAGGAGGGGCGCGGTAAACATTCAGTACTTC; CDR3aa: CAWSPRRGAVNIQYF
j_gene: TRBJ1-5; v_gene: TRBV27; abundance: .; d_gene: TRBD1; len: 17; CDR3nt: TGTGCCAGCAGACAAAATCCCCTCCGGGACAGGGCTCAGCCCCAGCATTTT; CDR3aa: CASRQNPLRDRAQPQHF
j_gene: TRBJ1-1; v_gene: TRBV5-4; abundance: .; d_gene: .; len: 16; CDR3nt: TGTGCCAGCAGCCCCCGCCGGGGGGCAATGAACACTGAAGCTTTCTTT; CDR3aa: CASSPRRGAMNTEAFF
j_gene: TRBJ1-2; v_gene: TRBV15; abundance: .; d_gene: .; len: 17; CDR3nt: TGTGCCACCAGCAGAGGGCCGGGGGGGCCGCAGGACTATGGCTACACCTTC; CDR3aa: CATSRGPGGPQDYGYTF
j_gene: TRBJ1-2; v_gene: TRBV5-1; abundance: .; d_gene: TRBD1; len: 14; CDR3nt: TGCGCCAGCAAAAACGGGACAGCGAACTATGGCTACACCTTC; CDR3aa: CASKNGTANYGYTF
j_gene: TRBJ2-7; v_gene: TRBV7-8; abundance: .; d_gene: .; len: 16; CDR3nt: TGTGCCAGCAGCTTAGGGTTTAAGCGAGGATCCTACGAGCAGTACTTC; CDR3aa: CASSLGFKRGSYEQYF
j_gene: TRBJ2-1; v_gene: TRBV5-1; abundance: .; d_gene: TRBD2; len: 15; CDR3nt: TGCGCCAGCAGCTCGGGACTAGCGGACTACAATGAGCAGTTCTTC; CDR3aa: CASSSGLADYNEQFF
j_gene: TRBJ1-2; v_gene: TRBV28; abundance: .; d_gene: .; len: 12; CDR3nt: TGTGCCAGCACCCTGACTGGGTATGGCTACACCTTC; CDR3aa: CASTLTGYGYTF
j_gene: TRBJ2-7; v_gene: TRBV5-1; abundance: once; d_gene: TRBD2; len: 13; CDR3nt: TGCGCCAGCAATCAGGACGGGAGGAACGAGCAGTACTTC; CDR3aa: CASNQDGRNEQYF
j_gene: TRBJ1-1; v_gene: TRBV18; abundance: .; d_gene: .; len: 14; CDR3nt: TGTGCCAGCTCACTATGGACAGCACACACTGAAGCTTTCTTT; CDR3aa: CASSLWTAHTEAFF
j_gene: TRBJ1-2; v_gene: TRBV28; abundance: .; d_gene: .; len: 17; CDR3nt: TGTGCCAGCAGTTTATGGGCGGGGGCCAAAGCTAACTATGGCTACACCTTC; CDR3aa: CASSLWAGAKANYGYTF
j_gene: TRBJ1-1; v_gene: TRBV6-6; abundance: .; d_gene: .; len: 14; CDR3nt: TGTGCCAGCAGTTACGACAGGATGAACACTGAAGCTTTCTTT; CDR3aa: CASSYDRMNTEAFF
j_gene: TRBJ2-1; v_gene: TRBV11-3; abundance: .; d_gene: .; len: 18; CDR3nt: TGTGCCAGCAGCTTAGAGGGGCCCGGGACACTCTCCTACAATGAGCAGTTCTTC; CDR3aa: CASSLEGPGTLSYNEQFF
j_gene: TRBJ1-1; v_gene: TRBV12-5; abundance: once; d_gene: .; len: 13; CDR3nt: TGTGCTAGTGCTTCGACAGGGAACACTGAAGCTTTCTTT; CDR3aa: CASASTGNTEAFF
j_gene: TRBJ2-1; v_gene: TRBV6-5; abundance: few; d_gene: TRBD2; len: 15; CDR3nt: TGTGCCAGCAGTTCCCCGGCGGGGGTCTACAATGAGCAGTTCTTC; CDR3aa: CASSSPAGVYNEQFF
j_gene: TRBJ2-5; v_gene: TRBV5-1; abundance: .; d_gene: TRBD2; len: 17; CDR3nt: TGCGCCAGCAGCTTGAGACTAGCGGGGGGGTACCAAGAGACCCAGTACTTC; CDR3aa: CASSLRLAGGYQETQYF
j_gene: TRBJ1-5; v_gene: TRBV19; abundance: .; d_gene: .; len: 17; CDR3nt: TGTGCCAGTAGCCGGGAACCCAGGGGTGCAGGCAATCAGCCCCAGCATTTT; CDR3aa: CASSREPRGAGNQPQHF
j_gene: TRBJ1-2; v_gene: TRBV5-8; abundance: .; d_gene: TRBD1; len: 15; CDR3nt: TGTGCCAGCAGCTTGTCCGGGACAGGGGGCTATGGCTACACCTTC; CDR3aa: CASSLSGTGGYGYTF
j_gene: TRBJ2-5; v_gene: TRBV5-1; abundance: once; d_gene: .; len: 14; CDR3nt: TGCGCCAGCAGCTCTTACAGGGCCCAAGAGACCCAGTACTTC; CDR3aa: CASSSYRAQETQYF
j_gene: TRBJ1-1; v_gene: TRBV28; abundance: .; d_gene: .; len: 14; CDR3nt: TGTGCCAGCAGTTTAGGGAGCCGAGAGGGTGAAGCTTTCTTT; CDR3aa: CASSLGSREGEAFF
j_gene: TRBJ1-4; v_gene: TRBV5-6; abundance: .; d_gene: .; len: 14; CDR3nt: TGTGCCAGCAGCTTCGAGGGACTCGGGGAAAAACTGTTTTTT; CDR3aa: CASSFEGLGEKLFF
j_gene: TRBJ2-7; v_gene: TRBV15; abundance: once; d_gene: .; len: 15; CDR3nt: TGTGCCACCAGCAGAGATCAGAACATCGGGGTCGAGCAGTACTTC; CDR3aa: CATSRDQNIGVEQYF
j_gene: TRBJ2-1; v_gene: TRBV10-3; abundance: .; d_gene: TRBD2; len: 14; CDR3nt: TGTGCCATCGCTGGACGGGGGGGTCGCAATGAGCAGTTCTTC; CDR3aa: CAIAGRGGRNEQFF
j_gene: TRBJ2-3; v_gene: TRBV2; abundance: .; d_gene: TRBD1; len: 14; CDR3nt: TGTGCCAGCAGTGAAAACAGGGGGGCCGATACGCAGTATTTT; CDR3aa: CASSENRGADTQYF
j_gene: TRBJ2-2; v_gene: TRBV19; abundance: few; d_gene: .; len: 15; CDR3nt: TGTGCCAGTAGTATCGGAGGGCTCATCACCGGGGAGCTGTTTTTT; CDR3aa: CASSIGGLITGELFF
j_gene: TRBJ1-6; v_gene: TRBV27; abundance: .; d_gene: .; len: 12; CDR3nt: TGTGCCAGCAGCCGGGGGGATTCACCCCTCCACTTT; CDR3aa: CASSRGDSPLHF